This T cell receptor beta chain was identified during a study of T cell repertoires in cytomegalovirus infection. This clonotype has just a few counts. Its antigen remains unknown. General study results and limits: Based on cumulative public TCR beta family frequency, carriers of CMV plus the relevant HLA were identified.

CDR3 length: 14 amino acids. Germline V gene sequence: CDR1 SGHTA, CDR2 FQGNSA. V dropped 5 bases and J dropped 2 bases, with 12 bases sitting between them. TCRdb ran MiXCR on the reads and lists one entry per CDR3 protein. The data contain roughly 500,000 distinct CDR3 sequences, 33% of them seen just once; the ten biggest clones take up 15% to 20%. The sample was cultured PBMCs, taken from culture after CMV antigen stimulation. The sequence derives from a human donor in good health (CMV status not recorded). Some clones in this sample may be carry-over from other donors' samples. This rearrangement joins TRBV7-2 to TRBJ2-5; D possibly corresponds to TRBD1 (6 bases). The DNA of the CDR3 is TGTGCCAGCAGCATACAACAGGGTCAAGAGACCCAGTACTTC. Amino acid sequence: CASSIQQGQETQYF.